Listed below are T cell receptor beta chains from one sample, sequenced in a study of blood T cell repertoires in COVID-19. Repertoires were generated with immunoSEQ multiplex PCR, while TCRdb's copy carries only in-frame clones and drops some. This repertoire shows 250,000 to 300,000 clones, roughly 89% found once; its top ten account for about 4.6%. Sequencing was done on a sample of peripheral blood. The source is a woman between 35 and 50 years old who had recovered from COVID-19. CDR3s include the opening cysteine and the closing phenylalanine or tryptophan. A D gene is named only where the DNA matches it firmly.

>TRBJ2-5|TRBV5-1|NA
TGCGCCAGCAGCTTCTTCGGACAGCAAGAGACCCAGTACTTC
CASSFFGQQETQYF
>TRBJ2-1|TRBV7-3|NA
TGTGCCAGCAGCCTACAAGCCGACAGAGAGCAGTTCTTC
CASSLQADREQFF
>TRBJ1-2|TRBV28|TRBD1
TGTGCCAGCAGTGTATCAGGGGGCTATGGCTACACCTTC
CASSVSGGYGYTF
>TRBJ2-7|TRBV6-5|NA
TGTGCCAGCAGGACATCGGGACTCCCGTCCTACGAGCAGTACTTC
CASRTSGLPSYEQYF
>TRBJ2-2|TRBV18|NA
TGTGCCAGCTCACCACCGGGACACGTGAACACCGGGGAGCTGTTTTTT
CASSPPGHVNTGELFF
>TRBJ2-3|TRBV19|NA
TGTGCCAGTAGTCCTCTAGCAGATACGCAGTATTTT
CASSPLADTQYF
>TRBJ2-6|TRBV30|NA
TGTGCCTGGAGTGTATTAGCTGGGGCCAACGTCCTGACTTTC
CAWSVLAGANVLTF
>TRBJ2-3|TRBV6-4|TRBD2
TGTGCCAGCAGTGGACTAGCGGGAACGGGCACAGATACGCAGTATTTT
CASSGLAGTGTDTQYF
>TRBJ2-5|TRBV5-1|NA
TGCGCCAGCTCGGTCGGGGGGCCGCGATGGGAGACCCAGTACTTC
CASSVGGPRWETQYF
>TRBJ2-3|TRBV3-1/TRBV3-2|NA
TGTGCCAGCACCCTATACGGGACACGGCCGACAGATACGCAGTATTTT
CASTLYGTRPTDTQYF
>TRBJ2-3|TRBV5-1|NA
TGCGCCAGCAGCATAACAGCTGAAGTTAGCACAGATACGCAGTATTTT
CASSITAEVSTDTQYF
>TRBJ2-7|TRBV6-1|NA
TGTGCCAGCAGTGAAGAGGCAGGGGTAGCCTACGAGCAGTACTTC
CASSEEAGVAYEQYF
>TRBJ1-2|TRBV10-3|NA
TGTGCCATCTCGGGGGGGTCGGGCTACACCTTC
CAISGGSGYTF
>TRBJ2-1|TRBV19|TRBD2
TGTGCCAGTAATGTAGCGGGAGCCCTCTACAATGAGCAGTTCTTC
CASNVAGALYNEQFF